These 32 T cell receptor beta chains came from one sample sequenced in a study of T cells in Graves' hyperthyroidism and ophthalmopathy (dated by TCRdb to the late 2010s). The library relied on multiplex PCR. The run used an Illumina HiSeq 2000. The TCR beta CDR3 regions were amplified from RNA transcripts. For the first round of RT-PCR on the TCR CDR3, the HTBI primer set was used together with the Qiagen OneStep RT-PCR kit. TCRdb passed the public sequencing reads through fastp at Q25 and MiXCR, retaining productive beta sequences. Rows with one shared CDR3 protein collapse into an entry with the most common genes and DNA. Across this sample there are around 260,000 distinct CDR3 sequences, with less than 30% seen only once. The ten largest clones capture roughly a quarter of the sample. The material sequenced was blood. Receptors originate from a man between 40 and 49 years old with Graves' hyperthyroidism that later progressed to Graves' ophthalmopathy.

The rearrangement uses TRBV27 and TRBJ1-1; maybe TRBD1 (6 bases). Per germline, CDR1 MNHEY and CDR2 SMNVEV (reference sequence). Trimming stripped 2 bases from V and 0 bases from J, with 16 bases between. There are 17 residues in the CDR3. This chain's CDR3 is CASSLEGVGPMNTEAFF. DNA for the CDR3: TGTGCCAGCAGTTTAGAGGGGGTAGGGCCTATGAACACTGAAGCTTTCTTT.

This clonotype was counted many times. This sequence joins TRBV29-1 and TRBJ1-2; D unclear. V lost 4 bases, J lost 4 bases, and 7 bases lay in between. CDR1 and CDR2 (germline): SQVTM, ANQGSEA. This CDR3 has 11 residues. CDR3 nucleotides: TGCAGCGTTGGGCGCGGCTATGGCTACACCTTC. It yields the protein CSVGRGYGYTF.

This clonotype was observed a handful of times. The V gene is TRBV2, the J gene TRBJ2-5; D remains ambiguous. Trimming pared 6 bases from V and 4 bases from J, leaving 18 bases between. The CDR3 extends over 15 amino acids. CDR1 is SNHLY and CDR2 is FYNNEI in the germline V gene. CDR3 amino acids: CASSVGPHEIETQYF. The CDR3 DNA reads TGTGCCAGCAGCGTCGGACCCCACGAGATAGAGACCCAGTACTTC.

This clonotype was detected ten times or more. The chain couples TRBV6-1 to TRBJ2-7; 9 nucleotides agree with TRBD1. The CDR3 totals 15 residues. CDR1 is MNHNS, CDR2 SASEGT, per germline. Trimming at V came to 4 bases and at J to 3 bases, leaving 7 bases not matched to a gene. The CDR3 protein is CASSVTGTGLYEQYF. The CDR3 DNA reads as TGTGCCAGCAGTGTAACCGGGACAGGGCTCTACGAGCAGTACTTC.

This clonotype was observed many times. This rearrangement joins TRBV30 to TRBJ2-7, with 9 positions matching TRBD1. Germline V gene data show CDR1 as GTSNPN and CDR2 as SVGIG (reference sequence). The trim removed 2 bases at V and 12 bases at J, leaving 14 bases unmatched. The CDR3 has 14 residues. CDR3 nucleotide sequence: TGTGCCTGGAGTACCGGGACAGGGCCGAACCGGCGGTACTTC. Amino acids: CAWSTGTGPNRRYF.

This clonotype was seen repeatedly, ten times or more. The chain uses TRBV6-5 and TRBJ2-7; perhaps TRBD1 as D (6 bases). The CDR3 is made up of 11 amino acids. The germline V and J ends were trimmed by 6 bases and 7 bases, with 10 bases remaining between them. The germline V gene encodes CDR1 MNHEY and CDR2 SVGAGI. For the CDR3, the DNA is TGTGCCAGCAGGGGGGCGGAAGAGCAGTACTTC. Translated: CASRGAEEQYF.

The chain employs TRBV12-3 or TRBV12-4 and TRBJ2-5; possibly TRBD1 for D (5 bases). Trimming left V 5 bases short and J 3 bases short, with 13 bases between. CDR3 length equals 14 residues. The CDR3 DNA reads TGTGCCAGCAGTCACGACACAGGCAAAGAGACCCAGTACTTC. It encodes CASSHDTGKETQYF.

Many counts were recorded for this clonotype. In DNA, the CDR3 is TGTGCCAGCAGTCCGGCCCGGGACAGGGGGACCTACGAGCAGTACTTC. This gives the protein CASSPARDRGTYEQYF. V gene TRBV27 combines with J gene TRBJ2-7, with 11 bases identical to TRBD1. CDR3 length: 16 amino acids. The germline V gene encodes CDR1 MNHEY and CDR2 SMNVEV (reference sequence). The ends lost 5 bases at V and 2 bases at J; junction bases unmatched: 8.

This sequence joins TRBV7-9 and TRBJ1-6; D is possibly TRBD1 (5 bases). CDR1 SEHNR and CDR2 FQNEAQ come from the germline V gene (reference sequence). Trimming took off 2 bases at V and 5 bases at J, with 16 bases between the two ends. This CDR3 spans 17 amino acids. The CDR3, as DNA: TGTGCCAGCAGCTTAAAAGCTTGGGGGGATAATAATTCACCCCTCCACTTT. Residues: CASSLKAWGDNNSPLHF.

This clonotype was seen a few times. The rearrangement uses TRBV28 and TRBJ2-7, with 8 bases fitting TRBD1. The V segment lost 5 bases and the J segment 8 bases; nucleotides outside the gene matches: 8. This CDR3 region has 13 residues. Per germline, CDR1 MDHEN and CDR2 SYDVKM. CDR3 residues: CASSLLDRAQQYF. CDR3 sequence (DNA): TGTGCCAGCAGTCTCCTGGACAGGGCTCAGCAGTACTTC.

This clonotype came up many times. The J gene is TRBJ2-5, the V gene TRBV2; 9 bases agree with TRBD2. The CDR3 length is 15 residues. V shed 5 bases, J shed 3 bases, and the junction held 7 bases outside the gene matches. Looked up from germline, CDR1 is SNHLY and CDR2 is FYNNEI. CDR3 region: CASSLSGSGEETQYF. In DNA form, the CDR3 reads TGTGCCAGCAGTCTTAGCGGGAGTGGGGAAGAGACCCAGTACTTC.

This sequence joins TRBV7-8 and TRBJ2-5; D may correspond to TRBD1 or TRBD2 (5 bases each). The CDR3 is 14 residues long. Per germline, CDR1 SGHVS and CDR2 FQNEAQ. V lost 6 bases to trimming and J lost 7 bases, with 18 bases between them. CDR3 sequence reads: CASSYGGTGGTQYF. The CDR3 coding sequence is TGTGCCAGCAGTTACGGAGGAACTGGGGGGACCCAGTACTTC. Together with reference TRBV7-8 and TRBJ2-5, the CDR3 gives the full variable domain: GAGVSQSPRYKVAKRGQDVALRCDPISGHVSLFWYQQALGQGPEFLTYFQNEAQLDKSGLPSDRFFAERPEGSVSTLKIQRTQQEDSAVYLCASSYGGTGGTQYFGPGTRLLVL.

This rearrangement joins TRBV7-2 to TRBJ1-1; possibly TRBD1 for D (6 bases). Trimming stripped 0 bases from V and 10 bases from J, with 12 bases between. Germline V gives CDR1 SGHTA, CDR2 FQGNSA. This CDR3 is built from 13 residues. CDR3 in amino acids: CASSLAPETGAFF. The CDR3 nucleotides are TGTGCCAGCAGCTTAGCCCCGGAGACAGGAGCTTTCTTT.

This clonotype has ten or more counts. CDR3 in amino acids: CASSELGAGIYTGELFF. As DNA, the CDR3 is TGTGCCAGCAGTGAATTAGGTGCGGGGATTTACACCGGGGAGCTGTTTTTT. The V and J genes are TRBV25-1 and TRBJ2-2, with a weak D call TRBD2 (6 bases). V lost 1 base to trimming and J lost 3 bases, with 15 bases between them. There are 17 residues in the CDR3. Per the germline V gene, CDR1 is MGHDK and CDR2 is SYGVNS.

The sample holds many counts of this clonotype. The chain links TRBV20-1 to TRBJ2-4; D tentatively fits TRBD1 or TRBD2 (7 bases each). This CDR3 contains 14 residues. V was trimmed by 5 bases and J by 10 bases, leaving 21 bases between them. CDR1 DFQATT and CDR2 SNEGSKA come from the germline V gene (reference sequence). CDR3 in amino acids: CSALGRGQGRIQYF. The CDR3 coding sequence is TGCAGTGCTTTGGGGAGGGGGCAAGGGAGAATTCAGTACTTC.

This clonotype was observed at least ten times. This sequence joins TRBV6-2 or TRBV6-3 and TRBJ2-7, with 13 bases aligning to TRBD2. From germline, CDR1 is MNHEY and CDR2 SVGEGT. This CDR3 spans 14 amino acids. V was clipped by 7 bases and J by 4 bases; unmatched bases: 4. The CDR3 region has the DNA TGTGCCAGCACCTGGACTAGCGGGAGTTACGAGCAGTACTTC. Translating it yields CASTWTSGSYEQYF.

This clonotype was recorded many times. V usage is TRBV3-1 and J usage is TRBJ2-7; TRBD1 or TRBD2 may be the D gene (6 bases each). CDR1 and CDR2 (germline): LGHDT, YNNKEL (reference sequence). Trimming shortened V by 4 bases and J by 2 bases, and 12 bases separated the two germline ends. This CDR3 comprises 14 residues. Written as DNA, the CDR3 is TGTGCCAGCAGCCGGGGGGCGGCCACCTACGAGCAGTACTTC. As protein: CASSRGAATYEQYF.

Ten or more counts support this clonotype. The V call is TRBV30, the J call TRBJ2-2, with D perhaps matching TRBD2 (5 bases). Germline V gene data show CDR1 as GTSNPN and CDR2 as SVGIG (reference sequence). Trimming cost V 5 bases and J 2 bases, with 12 bases left between them. The CDR3 length is 14 residues. As DNA, the CDR3 is TGTGCCTGGTGTGGGGAGATAAACACCGGGGAGCTGTTTTTT. Amino acid sequence: CAWCGEINTGELFF.

This clonotype turned up a few times. The chain couples TRBV6-5 to TRBJ1-6; D gene uncertain. The CDR3 covers 15 residues. Germline V gene sequence: CDR1 MNHEY, CDR2 SVGAGI. V lost 1 base, J lost 10 bases, and 14 bases lay in between. The CDR3 protein is CASSYYPEMDSPLHF. CDR3 nucleotides: TGTGCCAGCAGTTACTATCCAGAAATGGACTCACCCCTCCACTTT.

The sample holds many counts of this clonotype. The chain is built from TRBV28 and TRBJ1-4, with D possibly TRBD1 on 5 matching bases. CDR3 length equals 17 residues. The V gene lost 6 bases and the J gene lost 0 bases, with 17 bases spanning the gap. Germline V gives CDR1 MDHEN, CDR2 SYDVKM. The CDR3 spells CASSDRDLFATNEKLFF. CDR3 nucleotides: TGTGCCAGCAGCGATCGGGACCTCTTTGCAACTAATGAAAAACTGTTTTTT.

This clonotype was detected many times. The V and J genes are TRBV6-5 and TRBJ2-7, with D possibly being TRBD1 (5 bases). Germline V gene sequence: CDR1 MNHEY, CDR2 SVGAGI. This CDR3 is built from 13 residues. Trimming left V 0 bases short and J 3 bases short, with 6 bases between. The CDR3 loop reads CASSYSQGYEQYF. For the CDR3, the DNA is TGTGCCAGCAGTTACTCTCAGGGCTACGAGCAGTACTTC.

This clonotype was counted many times. J is TRBJ1-1 and V is TRBV30, with a tentative D call TRBD1 (6 bases). The CDR3 covers 13 residues. The germline gives CDR1 GTSNPN, CDR2 SVGIG (reference sequence). V gave up 2 bases and J gave up 1 base, with 8 bases separating them. The CDR3 bases are TGTGCCTGGAGTCGGGGACAGAACACTGAAGCTTTCTTT. Amino acids: CAWSRGQNTEAFF.

This clonotype has ten or more counts. J is TRBJ2-5 and V is TRBV28, with TRBD2 identical over 7 bases. CDR1 and CDR2 (germline): MDHEN, SYDVKM. The junction had 12 bases not matched to a gene; V was cut back by 8 bases and J by 0 bases. This CDR3 spans 16 amino acids. The CDR3 nucleotides read TGTGCCAGCGGATCTCACCCGGGAGGAAACCAAGAGACCCAGTACTTC. Amino acid sequence: CASGSHPGGNQETQYF.

This clonotype was seen ten or more times. V and J are TRBV6-5 and TRBJ2-7; 7 nucleotides align to TRBD2. The junction had 5 bases not matched to a gene; V was cut back by 0 bases and J by 0 bases. CDR1 and CDR2 (germline): MNHEY, SVGAGI. The CDR3 is 16 residues long. In DNA, the CDR3 is TGTGCCAGCAGTTACTCCCCGGGACTAAGCTCCTACGAGCAGTACTTC. Translation gives CASSYSPGLSSYEQYF.

The chain couples TRBV7-8 to TRBJ1-2; 9 positions match TRBD1. Germline V lookup: CDR1 SGHVS, CDR2 FQNEAQ. The CDR3 runs 12 residues. V trimming: 6 bases; J trimming: 5 bases; junction bases outside the gene matches: 1. The CDR3: CASRGQGYGYTF. The DNA of the CDR3 is TGTGCCAGCAGAGGACAGGGGTATGGCTACACCTTC.

This clonotype showed up just a few times. V gene TRBV7-8 combines with J gene TRBJ1-3, with 7 bases lining up with TRBD1. V trimming: 4 bases; J trimming: 0 bases; junction bases outside the gene matches: 0. The CDR3 is 14 amino acids. CDR1 and CDR2 (germline): SGHVS, FQNEAQ. In DNA form, the CDR3 reads TGTGCCAGCAGCTCAGGGGGCTCTGGAAACACCATATATTTT. Residues: CASSSGGSGNTIYF.

At least ten counts were recorded for this clonotype. The rearrangement joins TRBV30 to TRBJ1-2; TRBD1 matches at 7 bases. The length of the CDR3 is 16 residues. The trim removed 5 bases at V and 2 bases at J, leaving 14 bases unmatched. Germline CDR1 and CDR2: GTSNPN and SVGIG (reference sequence). The DNA for the CDR3 is TGTGCCTGGGGTGGGGGGACAGCACGAGCAAACTATGGCTACACCTTC. Translating it yields CAWGGGTARANYGYTF.

The J gene is TRBJ1-1, the V gene TRBV10-3; D possibly corresponds to TRBD1 (5 bases). There are 13 residues in the CDR3. CDR1 and CDR2 (germline): ENHRY, SYGVKD. Trimming shortened V by 9 bases and J by 1 base, and 12 bases separated the two germline ends. The DNA for the CDR3 is TGTGCCATGTCCGGGACCGAGAACACTGAAGCTTTCTTT. It translates to CAMSGTENTEAFF.

This clonotype was seen many times. The CDR3 loop reads CASTGLGWAYEQYF. In DNA form, the CDR3 reads TGTGCCAGCACCGGTTTAGGGTGGGCCTACGAGCAGTACTTC. The V call is TRBV6-2 or TRBV6-3, the J call TRBJ2-7; D ambiguous. Trimming removed 7 bases from V and 2 bases from J, with 15 bases in between. CDR3 length equals 14 residues. The germline gives CDR1 MNHEY, CDR2 SVGEGT.

This chain connects TRBV7-9 to TRBJ1-6; D gene uncertain. Germline V gene lookup returns CDR1 SEHNR and CDR2 FQNEAQ (reference sequence). This CDR3 contains 13 residues. V lost 1 base and J lost 10, with 8 bases in between. DNA for the CDR3: TGTGCCAGCAGCTTAGACGGGGAATCACCCCTCCACTTT. This translates into CASSLDGESPLHF.

The CDR3 region is CASSYSGTGGIEAFF. The CDR3 coding sequence is TGTGCCAGCAGTTACTCGGGGACAGGGGGCATTGAAGCTTTCTTT. The chain links TRBV6-2 or TRBV6-3 to TRBJ1-1, with 12 bases aligning to TRBD1. The CDR3 is 15 amino acids. The V segment lost 0 bases and the J segment 7 bases; nucleotides outside the gene matches: 3. In germline, CDR1 is MNHEY, CDR2 SVGEGT.

This clonotype was observed a handful of times. The J gene is TRBJ2-7, the V gene TRBV6-1, with D uncertain. The CDR3 is 14 amino acids. Germline assignment: CDR1 MNHNS and CDR2 SASEGT. The V gene lost 6 bases and the J gene lost 2 bases, with 14 bases spanning the gap. Here the CDR3 reads CASRVGPAPYEQYF. In DNA, the CDR3 is TGTGCCAGCAGGGTCGGGCCCGCCCCCTACGAGCAGTACTTC.